This is a list of T cell receptor beta chains from one sample in a study of early stage breast cancer tumors. Clones were read by immunoSEQ multiplex PCR, and TCRdb kept only the in-frame ones, dropping some. The sample has about 29,000 clones; roughly 81% are singletons. Sequencing was carried out using blood. These receptors all come from a person between 45 and 65 years old with breast cancer. The CDR3 runs from the conserved cysteine through the conserved F or W. The order of the fields is D gene, J gene, V gene, CDR3 protein. The D gene is left open where the match is weak.

NA | TRBJ2-1 | TRBV7-9 | CASSLSVNEQFF
TRBD2 | TRBJ2-5 | TRBV5-1 | CASSFSSAGVQETQYF
NA | TRBJ2-7 | TRBV21-1 | CASSKPLTRTDAYEQYF
NA | TRBJ2-7 | TRBV7-2 | CASTSKYEQYF
TRBD2 | TRBJ2-2 | TRBV7-2 | CASSSLVAGTHRELFF
TRBD2 | TRBJ2-1 | TRBV18 | CASSRGGSSYNEQFF
NA | TRBJ2-3 | TRBV18 | CASSPVTWRDPTDTQYF
TRBD2 | TRBJ2-3 | TRBV7-3 | CASSPGGLAGHSTSTDTQYF
TRBD2 | TRBJ2-1 | TRBV6-1 | CASSEALGLAAKLF
NA | TRBJ2-2 | TRBV28 | CASSSPWEGGRGELFF
NA | TRBJ2-7 | TRBV7-2 | CASSQGSGVDEQYF
NA | TRBJ1-5 | TRBV10-2 | CARSRILNQPQHF
NA | TRBJ2-7 | TRBV15 | CATSRDLRDGGKEQYF
TRBD1 | TRBJ2-5 | TRBV5-6 | CASRRRQGVETQYF
NA | TRBJ2-7 | TRBV7-2 | CASSEPSYEQYF
TRBD1 | TRBJ2-7 | TRBV27 | CASSPEAGQGYEQYF
NA | TRBJ1-6 | TRBV5-1 | CASRLTGLSYNSPLHF
NA | TRBJ1-1 | TRBV7-9 | CASNLGRNTEAFF
NA | TRBJ1-1 | TRBV2 | CASRRVTEAFF
TRBD2 | TRBJ2-1 | TRBV7-7 | CASSYGLAGPYNEQFF
NA | TRBJ1-4 | TRBV9 | CASSVERVPNEKLFF
TRBD1 | TRBJ2-1 | TRBV7-9 | CASSFLQGVPNEQFF
TRBD2 | TRBJ2-5 | TRBV28 | CASSRGLAGAQETQYF
NA | TRBJ1-5 | TRBV19 | CASTLKGNQPQHF
NA | TRBJ2-5 | TRBV5-6 | CASSGRDQETQYF
NA | TRBJ2-2 | TRBV5-1 | CASSLEFGFGELFF
TRBD1 | TRBJ1-2 | TRBV2 | CASSDPGQGYGYTF
TRBD1 | TRBJ2-4 | TRBV11-3 | CASSSRDSLAKNIQYF
NA | TRBJ2-1 | TRBV30 | CAWSVLAGPYNEQFF
TRBD2 | TRBJ2-1 | TRBV10-1 | CASSESVAGVAGVQFF
NA | TRBJ2-1 | TRBV6-5 | CASSFGGSVGYNEQFF
NA | TRBJ1-3 | TRBV6-6 | CASRPDSGNTIYF
TRBD1 | TRBJ1-5 | TRBV28 | CASSLFTGVENQPQHF
NA | TRBJ2-7 | TRBV7-9 | CASSLLPYEQYF
NA | TRBJ1-4 | TRBV10-2 | CASSVQGSGNEKLFF
NA | TRBJ1-2 | TRBV19 | CASSIDAANYGYTF
NA | TRBJ2-7 | TRBV7-6 | CASSLAPGPEYEQYF
NA | TRBJ2-2 | TRBV5-4 | CASSLAGVNTGELFF
TRBD2 | TRBJ2-5 | TRBV5-1 | CASSLDGSGRRRETQYF
TRBD2 | TRBJ2-1 | TRBV13 | CASRSHSGGPYNEQFF
NA | TRBJ2-5 | TRBV11-2 | CASSRGNGMGETQYF
TRBD2 | TRBJ2-2 | TRBV7-6 | CASRPEGGSGRALGTGELFF